This T cell receptor (beta chain) was captured in a study of blood T cell repertoires in COVID-19. Whole-study context: Nucleic acid was either cDNA or gDNA, and it came from T cells, B-cell-depleted T cells, or PBMCs.

The Seattle patients, enrolled during active infection, were followed longitudinally. The CDR3 contains 16 residues. V lost 2 bases, J lost 4 bases, and 7 bases stayed unmatched. In germline, CDR1 is MNHEY, CDR2 SVGEGT. Authors' methods: Reference gene primers were amplified, and this amplification served to estimate nucleated cell counts. Method: immunoSEQ multiplex PCR; TCRdb's copy keeps in-frame clones and lacks some. That table gives V, J and clone size, and the DNA gave D and trimming. Here the sample spans roughly 200,000 clones, more than 80% being singletons. The chain joins TRBV6-2 or TRBV6-3 to TRBJ2-3; 9 nucleotides agree with TRBD2. The sequence was obtained from an elderly woman with COVID-19, enrolled during active disease. Sequencing was done on a sample of peripheral blood. CDR3 amino acids: CASSYRAGGPSDTQYF. CDR3 nucleotide sequence: TGTGCCAGCAGTTACCGGGCGGGAGGGCCATCAGATACGCAGTATTTT.